Included here is one TCR beta chain sequence, with context. What it recognizes is unknown. CDR1 and CDR2 (germline): MNHEY, SVGAGI. V was shortened by 8 bases and J by 0 bases, with 11 bases between the two germline ends. This CDR3 has 13 amino acids. The PCR used 60 Vbeta and 13 Jbeta primers. The repertoire was sequenced with immunoSEQ multiplex PCR; TCRdb's copy has only in-frame clones and lacks some. The sample lists some 200,000 clones, around 83% occurring once. These data belong to a study of cytomegalovirus exposure and HLA in healthy donors. Study-level results: Some V segments (TRBV6-2 and TRBV6-3 among them) were excluded as indistinguishable.

Sequenced input: PBMCs. This clonotype originated in a man aged 50-60 years in good health and CMV-seronegative. This chain joins TRBV6-5 and TRBJ2-7; D possibly corresponds to TRBD1 (6 bases). The CDR3 DNA reads TGTGCCAGCCGGACAGAGGTCTCCTACGAGCAGTACTTC. The encoded protein is CASRTEVSYEQYF.